This TCR beta chain was identified during a study of cytomegalovirus exposure and HLA in healthy donors. Remarks on this clone: The antigen remains undetermined.

Both 60 Vbeta primers and 13 Jbeta primers went into the PCR. Methods used by the authors: Among the unique TCR beta chains that a later analysis counted, about 81 million in all, approximately 12 million were shared. Using immunoSEQ multiplex PCR, the repertoire was profiled, and TCRdb retains in-frame clones only, with some absent. V and J calls and clone size are copied from that table; D and trimming were computed from the DNA. The sample shows roughly 150,000 clones, around a tenth of them seen only once. Overall study results and limits: The authors confirmed in vitro that three CMV-associated chains were specific for CMV antigens.

The J segment lost 2 bases and the V segment lost 6 bases, leaving 11 bases of the junction unmatched. The CDR3 covers 16 residues. Germline CDR1 is MNHNY and CDR2 is SVGAGI (reference sequence). The rearrangement uses TRBV6-6 and TRBJ1-1; TRBD1 aligns across 8 bases. This receptor was taken from a male donor in good health and CMV-seronegative. The sequencing sample was made of PBMCs. The CDR3 here is CASRPRQGRGNTEAFF. The CDR3 DNA reads TGTGCCAGCAGGCCCCGACAGGGGAGGGGTAACACTGAAGCTTTCTTT.